Listed below are T cell receptor beta chains from one sample, sequenced in a study of blood T cell repertoires in COVID-19. Using immunoSEQ multiplex PCR, the repertoire was profiled, and TCRdb retains in-frame clones only, with some absent. This sample has roughly 250,000 clones, with approximately 86% found just once. The specimen was PBMCs or T cells enriched from blood (not recorded which). The receptors originated from a woman between 25 and 40 years old with acute COVID-19. CDR3s include the opening cysteine and the closing phenylalanine or tryptophan. Each record gives: V gene, clone size, J gene, D gene, CDR3 length, CDR3 DNA, CDR3 protein. The D gene is left open where the match is weak. A clone size is listed for some rows: how often the clone was seen (once, few, many), or a class if it is expanded.

V gene: TRBV7-3
clone size: .
J gene: TRBJ1-2
D gene: TRBD1
CDR3 length: 15
CDR3 DNA: TGTGCCAGCAGCTTAGTTTCTGGACAGGGGACGGGCTACACCTTC
CDR3 protein: CASSLVSGQGTGYTF

V gene: TRBV5-6
clone size: once
J gene: TRBJ1-1
D gene: .
CDR3 length: 13
CDR3 DNA: TGTGCCAGCAGCTTGGGACGGCGGCTAGAAGCTTTCTTT
CDR3 protein: CASSLGRRLEAFF

V gene: TRBV11-2
clone size: .
J gene: TRBJ1-6
D gene: .
CDR3 length: 18
CDR3 DNA: TGTGCCAGCAGCTCCGCGGGCTCTCAATTCCCCCTTAATTCACCCCTCCACTTT
CDR3 protein: CASSSAGSQFPLNSPLHF

V gene: TRBV7-2
clone size: .
J gene: TRBJ2-7
D gene: .
CDR3 length: 13
CDR3 DNA: TGTGCCAGCAGCTACAGGGCAGGGGACGAGCAGTACTTC
CDR3 protein: CASSYRAGDEQYF

V gene: TRBV5-1
clone size: .
J gene: TRBJ2-1
D gene: TRBD1
CDR3 length: 16
CDR3 DNA: TGCGCCAGCAGCTTGGCCGGACAGGGCTCCTACAATGAGCAGTTCTTC
CDR3 protein: CASSLAGQGSYNEQFF

V gene: TRBV7-3
clone size: .
J gene: TRBJ2-5
D gene: TRBD2
CDR3 length: 15
CDR3 DNA: TGTGCCAGCAGCTCGGGACTAGCGGGGCGGGAGACCCAGTACTTC
CDR3 protein: CASSSGLAGRETQYF

V gene: TRBV29-1
clone size: .
J gene: TRBJ1-1
D gene: .
CDR3 length: 13
CDR3 DNA: TGCAGCACCGAGCTGGGGCCGAACACTGAAGCTTTCTTT
CDR3 protein: CSTELGPNTEAFF

V gene: TRBV9
clone size: .
J gene: TRBJ2-3
D gene: TRBD2
CDR3 length: 17
CDR3 DNA: TGTGCCAGCAGCGCTAACGTACTAGCGGGGTCCACAGATACGCAGTATTTT
CDR3 protein: CASSANVLAGSTDTQYF

V gene: TRBV9
clone size: .
J gene: TRBJ1-2
D gene: .
CDR3 length: 14
CDR3 DNA: TGTGCCAGCAGCGTAGCGGAGGGAGTCTATGGCTACACCTTC
CDR3 protein: CASSVAEGVYGYTF

V gene: TRBV4-2
clone size: .
J gene: TRBJ1-4
D gene: TRBD1
CDR3 length: 14
CDR3 DNA: TGTGCCAGCAGCCCTACACAGGGGTATGAAAAACTGTTTTTT
CDR3 protein: CASSPTQGYEKLFF